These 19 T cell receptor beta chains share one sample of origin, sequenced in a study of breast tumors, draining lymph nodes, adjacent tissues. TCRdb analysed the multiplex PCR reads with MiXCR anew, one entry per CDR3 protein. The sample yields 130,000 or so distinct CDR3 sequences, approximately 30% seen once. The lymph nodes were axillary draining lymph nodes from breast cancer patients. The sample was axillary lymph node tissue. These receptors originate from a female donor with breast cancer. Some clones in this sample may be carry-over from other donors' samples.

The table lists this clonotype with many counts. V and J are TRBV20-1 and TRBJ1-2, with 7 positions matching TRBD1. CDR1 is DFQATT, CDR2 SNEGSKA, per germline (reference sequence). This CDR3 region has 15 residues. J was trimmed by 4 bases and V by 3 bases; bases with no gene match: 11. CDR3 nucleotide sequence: TGCAGTGCTAGGTTTACGGGACAGAACCCCTATGGCTACACCTTC. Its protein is CSARFTGQNPYGYTF.

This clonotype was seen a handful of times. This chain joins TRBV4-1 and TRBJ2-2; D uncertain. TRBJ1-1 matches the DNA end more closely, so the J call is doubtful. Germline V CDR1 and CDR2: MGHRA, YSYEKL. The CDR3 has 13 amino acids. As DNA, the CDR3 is TGCGCCAGCAGCCAAGTGACCTACACTGAAGCTTTCTTT. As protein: CASSQVTYTEAFF.

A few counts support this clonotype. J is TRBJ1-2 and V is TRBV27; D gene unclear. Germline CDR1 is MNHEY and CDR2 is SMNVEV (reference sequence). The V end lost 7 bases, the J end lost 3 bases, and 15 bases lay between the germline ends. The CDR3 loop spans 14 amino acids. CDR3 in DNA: TGTGCCAGCACCCCTCGGGGTACAGACTATGGCTACACCTTC. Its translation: CASTPRGTDYGYTF.

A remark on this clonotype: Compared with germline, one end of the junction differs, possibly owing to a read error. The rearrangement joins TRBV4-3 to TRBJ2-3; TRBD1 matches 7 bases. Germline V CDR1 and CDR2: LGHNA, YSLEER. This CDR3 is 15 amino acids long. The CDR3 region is CASNQDQGVVVTQYF. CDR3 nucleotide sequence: TGCGCCAGCAACCAAGATCAGGGGGTGGTAGTTACGCAGTATTTT.

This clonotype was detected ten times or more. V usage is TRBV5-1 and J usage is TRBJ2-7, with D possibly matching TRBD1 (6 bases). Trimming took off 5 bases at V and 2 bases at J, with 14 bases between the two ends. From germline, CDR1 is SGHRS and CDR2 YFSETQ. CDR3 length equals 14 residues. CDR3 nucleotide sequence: TGCGCCAGCAGTTATCAGGGGCCCACCTACGAGCAGTACTTC. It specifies CASSYQGPTYEQYF.

The CDR3 loop is CSARAGTATDTQYV. The CDR3 DNA sequence: TGCAGTGCCCGGGCCGGGACAGCCACAGATACGCAGTACGTC. The J gene is TRBJ2-7, the V gene TRBV20-1; 7 bases map to TRBD1. Germline V gene sequence: CDR1 DFQATT, CDR2 SNEGSKA (reference sequence). This CDR3 is built from 14 residues. V lost 6 bases and J lost 9; bases outside the gene matches: 17.

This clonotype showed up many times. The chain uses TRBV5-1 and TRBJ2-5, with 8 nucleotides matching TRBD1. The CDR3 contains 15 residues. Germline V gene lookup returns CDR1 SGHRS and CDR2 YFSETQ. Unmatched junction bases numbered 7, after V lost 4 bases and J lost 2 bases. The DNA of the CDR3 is TGCGCCAGCAGCCTCTTGGACAGGGCACAAGAGACCCAGTACTTC. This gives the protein CASSLLDRAQETQYF. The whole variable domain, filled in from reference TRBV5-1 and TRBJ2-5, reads KAGVTQTPRYLIKTRGQQVTLSCSPISGHRSVSWYQQTPGQGLQFLFEYFSETQRNKGNFPGRFSGRQFSNSRSEMNVSTLELGDSALYLCASSLLDRAQETQYFGPGTRLLVL.

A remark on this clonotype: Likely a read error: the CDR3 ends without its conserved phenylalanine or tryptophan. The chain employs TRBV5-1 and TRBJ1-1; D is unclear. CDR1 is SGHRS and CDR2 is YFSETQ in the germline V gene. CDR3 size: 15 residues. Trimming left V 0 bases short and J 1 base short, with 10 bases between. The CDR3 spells CASSLGGPGNTEAFY. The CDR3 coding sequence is TGCGCCAGCAGCTTGGGAGGTCCGGGGAACACTGAAGCTTTCTAT.

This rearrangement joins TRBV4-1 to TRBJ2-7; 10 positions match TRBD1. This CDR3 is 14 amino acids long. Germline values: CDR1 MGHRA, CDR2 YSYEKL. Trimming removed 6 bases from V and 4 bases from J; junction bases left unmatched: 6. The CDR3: CASRPGTGDYEQYF. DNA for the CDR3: TGCGCCAGCAGACCAGGGACAGGGGATTACGAGCAGTACTTC.

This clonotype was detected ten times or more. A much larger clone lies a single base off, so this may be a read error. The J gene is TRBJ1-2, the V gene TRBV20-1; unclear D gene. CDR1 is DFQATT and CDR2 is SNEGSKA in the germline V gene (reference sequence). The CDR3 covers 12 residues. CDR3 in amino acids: CSARAQVEGSTF. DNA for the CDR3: TGCAGTGCTAGAGCGCAGGTGGAGGGCTCCACCTTC.

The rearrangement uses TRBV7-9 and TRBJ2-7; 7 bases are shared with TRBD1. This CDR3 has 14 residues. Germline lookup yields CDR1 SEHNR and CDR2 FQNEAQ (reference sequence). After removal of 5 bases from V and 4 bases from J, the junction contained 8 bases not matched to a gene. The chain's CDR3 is CASSPRQGGYEQYV. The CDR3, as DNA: TGTGCCAGCAGCCCAAGACAGGGCGGGTACGAGCAGTACGTC.

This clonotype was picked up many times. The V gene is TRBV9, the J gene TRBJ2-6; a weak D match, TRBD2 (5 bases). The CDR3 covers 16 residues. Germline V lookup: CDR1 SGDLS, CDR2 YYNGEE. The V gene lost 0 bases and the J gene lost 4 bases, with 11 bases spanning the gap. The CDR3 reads CASSVGAGIGANVLTF. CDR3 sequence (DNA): TGTGCCAGCAGCGTAGGGGCCGGGATCGGGGCCAACGTCCTGACTTTC. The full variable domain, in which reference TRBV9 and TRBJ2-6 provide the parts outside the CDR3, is DSGVTQTPKHLITATGQRVTLRCSPRSGDLSVYWYQQSLDQGLQFLIQYYNGEERAKGNILERFSAQQFPDLHSELNLSSLELGDSALYFCASSVGAGIGANVLTFGAGSRLTVL.

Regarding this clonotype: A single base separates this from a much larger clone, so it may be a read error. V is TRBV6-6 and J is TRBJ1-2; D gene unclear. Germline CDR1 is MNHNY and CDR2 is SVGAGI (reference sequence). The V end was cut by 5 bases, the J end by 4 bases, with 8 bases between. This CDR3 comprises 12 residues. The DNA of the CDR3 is TGTGCCAGCAGTCACAACAGCTATGGCTACACCTTC. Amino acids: CASSHNSYGYTF.

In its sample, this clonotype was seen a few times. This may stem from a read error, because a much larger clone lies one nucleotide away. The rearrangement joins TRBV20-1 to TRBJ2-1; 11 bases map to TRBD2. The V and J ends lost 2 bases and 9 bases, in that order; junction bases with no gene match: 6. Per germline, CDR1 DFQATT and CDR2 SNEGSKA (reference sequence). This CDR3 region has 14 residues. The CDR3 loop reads CSARPLAGVAEQFF. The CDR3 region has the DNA TGCAGTGCTAGACCACTAGCGGGGGTTGCTGAGCAGTTCTTC.

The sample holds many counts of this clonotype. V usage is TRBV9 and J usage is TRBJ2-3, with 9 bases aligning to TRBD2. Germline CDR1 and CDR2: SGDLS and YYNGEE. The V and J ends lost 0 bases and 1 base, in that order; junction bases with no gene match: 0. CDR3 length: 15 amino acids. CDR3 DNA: TGTGCCAGCAGCGTAGTAGCGGGGGGCACAGATACGCAGTATTTT. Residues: CASSVVAGGTDTQYF.

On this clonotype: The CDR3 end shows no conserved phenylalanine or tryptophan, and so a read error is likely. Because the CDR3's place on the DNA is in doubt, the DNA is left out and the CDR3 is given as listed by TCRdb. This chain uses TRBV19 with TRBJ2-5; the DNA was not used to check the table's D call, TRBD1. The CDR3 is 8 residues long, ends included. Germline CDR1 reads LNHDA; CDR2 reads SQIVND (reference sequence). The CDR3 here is CASSTMGT.

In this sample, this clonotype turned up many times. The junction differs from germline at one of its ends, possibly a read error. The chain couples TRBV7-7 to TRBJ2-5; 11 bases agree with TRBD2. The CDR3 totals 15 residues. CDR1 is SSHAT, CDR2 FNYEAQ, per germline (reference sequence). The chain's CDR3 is CASSTRTSGSETQYF. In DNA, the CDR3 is TGTGCTAGCAGCACCCGGACTAGCGGGTCCGAGACCCAGTACTTC.

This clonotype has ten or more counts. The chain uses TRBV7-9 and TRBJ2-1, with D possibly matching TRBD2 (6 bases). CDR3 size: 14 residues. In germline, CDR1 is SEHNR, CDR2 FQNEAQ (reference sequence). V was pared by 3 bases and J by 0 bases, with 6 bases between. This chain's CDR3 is CASSFGSSYNEQFF. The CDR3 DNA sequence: TGTGCCAGCAGCTTCGGGAGCTCCTACAATGAGCAGTTCTTC. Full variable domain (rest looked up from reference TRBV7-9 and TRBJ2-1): DTGVSQNPRHKITKRGQNVTFRCDPISEHNRLYWYRQTLGQGPEFLTYFQNEAQLEKSRLLSDRFSAERPKGSFSTLEIQRTEQGDSAMYLCASSFGSSYNEQFFGPGTRLTVL.

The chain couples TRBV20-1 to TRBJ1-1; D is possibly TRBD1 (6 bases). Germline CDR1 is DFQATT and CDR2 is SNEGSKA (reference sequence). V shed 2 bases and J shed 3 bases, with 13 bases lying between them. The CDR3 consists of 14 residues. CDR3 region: CSARYRVGDTEAFF. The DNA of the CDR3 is TGCAGTGCTAGATACAGGGTTGGCGACACTGAAGCTTTCTTT.